Listed here are 26 T cell receptor beta chains from one sample, sequenced in a study of blood T cell repertoires in COVID-19 (dated by TCRdb to 2020 to 2021). The method was the immunoSEQ multiplex PCR assay. Drawn from immuneACCESS, this table holds only the in-frame rearrangements with V and J called that TCRdb kept. Clones are partly lost; checked studies trace under half to an unresolved V gene and leave the rest unexplained. The sample table lists around 230,000 clones, 86% of them with a count of one. The ten largest clones capture 11% of the sample. Sample: peripheral blood. The receptor source for this set is a man between 50 and 59 years old with COVID-19, enrolled during active disease.

The chain links TRBV19 to TRBJ2-3; TRBD1 agrees at 11 bases. Germline CDR1 is LNHDA and CDR2 is SQIVND (reference sequence). V lost 3 bases and J lost 3; bases outside the gene matches: 5. The CDR3 consists of 16 residues. The CDR3 protein is CASSIRGTGGTDTQYF. CDR3 coding DNA: TGTGCCAGTAGTATCCGAGGGACAGGGGGGACAGATACGCAGTATTTT.

The chain uses TRBV5-4 and TRBJ1-6, with TRBD1 identical over 10 bases. V gave up 3 bases and J gave up 9 bases; unmatched junction bases: 3. CDR3 length: 14 amino acids. Germline lookup yields CDR1 SGHNT and CDR2 YYREEE (reference sequence). CDR3 sequence (DNA): TGTGCCAGCAGCTGGGACAGGGGTAGTTCACCCCTCCACTTT. Translated, it gives CASSWDRGSSPLHF.

This sequence joins TRBV19 and TRBJ2-1; 8 bases map to TRBD2. The trim removed 6 bases at V and 2 bases at J, leaving 15 bases unmatched. From germline, CDR1 is LNHDA and CDR2 SQIVND (reference sequence). The CDR3 runs to 18 residues. For the CDR3, the DNA is TGTGCCAGTAGCTCACCCACAGTAACTAGCGGAACCTACAATGAGCAGTTCTTC. Encoded protein: CASSSPTVTSGTYNEQFF. Together with reference TRBV19 and TRBJ2-1, the CDR3 gives the full variable domain: DGGITQSPKYLFRKEGQNVTLSCEQNLNHDAMYWYRQDPGQGLRLIYYSQIVNDFQKGDIAEGYSVSREKKESFPLTVTSAQKNPTAFYLCASSSPTVTSGTYNEQFFGPGTRLTVL.

The rearrangement uses TRBV27 and TRBJ1-1; 9 nucleotides align to TRBD1. The CDR3 loop spans 17 amino acids. Per the germline V gene, CDR1 is MNHEY and CDR2 is SMNVEV (reference sequence). The ends lost 3 bases at V and 5 bases at J; junction bases unmatched: 13. Here the CDR3 reads CASSFVGDRVRGTEAFF. The CDR3 nucleotides read TGTGCCAGCAGTTTCGTTGGGGACAGGGTGAGGGGGACTGAAGCTTTCTTT.

The CDR3 here is CASSGRGGGEQFF. The CDR3 DNA sequence: TGTGCCAGCAGTGGGCGGGGCGGGGGTGAGCAGTTCTTC. V gene TRBV2 combines with J gene TRBJ2-1, with 7 bases matching TRBD2. V gave up 4 bases and J gave up 9 bases; unmatched junction bases: 6. CDR1 and CDR2 (germline): SNHLY, FYNNEI. This CDR3 is 13 amino acids long. The complete variable domain, with remaining parts taken from reference TRBV2 and TRBJ2-1, reads EPEVTQTPSHQVTQMGQEVILRCVPISNHLYFYWYRQILGQKVEFLVSFYNNEISEKSEIFDDQFSVERPDGSNFTLKIRSTKLEDSAMYFCASSGRGGGEQFFGPGTRLTVL.

The chain links TRBV18 to TRBJ2-7; D is possibly TRBD2 (5 bases). CDR3 size: 13 residues. CDR1 and CDR2 from the germline V gene are KGHSH and LQKENI. Trimming cost V 5 bases and J 5 bases, with 13 bases left between them. CDR3 loop: CASSTGKSDEQYF. The CDR3 DNA reads as TGTGCCAGCTCAACGGGAAAGTCCGACGAGCAGTACTTC. Full variable domain (outside the CDR3, taken from reference TRBV18 and TRBJ2-7): NAGVMQNPRHLVRRRGQEARLRCSPMKGHSHVYWYRQLPEEGLKFMVYLQKENIIDESGMPKERFSAEFPKEGPSILRIQQVVRGDSAAYFCASSTGKSDEQYFGPGTRLTVT.

The J gene is TRBJ2-2, the V gene TRBV4-1, with 9 positions matching TRBD2. The CDR3 sequence is 19 residues long. The germline V gene has CDR1 MGHRA and CDR2 YSYEKL. V was clipped by 2 bases and J by 5 bases; unmatched bases: 15. The CDR3 protein is CASSQSSAGGPWVTGELFF. In DNA form, the CDR3 reads TGCGCCAGCAGCCAATCCTCGGCGGGAGGGCCATGGGTGACCGGGGAGCTGTTTTTT.

The CDR3 DNA is TGTGCCACCAGTGATCCCGGACAGGGGGTTCAGCCCCAGCATTTT. Translation: CATSDPGQGVQPQHF. The chain uses TRBV24-1 and TRBJ1-5; 10 positions agree with TRBD1. The J segment lost 6 bases and the V segment lost 3 bases, leaving 4 bases of the junction unmatched. CDR1 is KGHDR, CDR2 SFDVKD, per germline. CDR3 size: 15 residues.

The J gene is TRBJ2-7, the V gene TRBV5-4; perhaps TRBD1 as D (5 bases). Germline loops: CDR1 SGHNT, CDR2 YYREEE (reference sequence). The CDR3 is made up of 13 amino acids. The V end was cut by 2 bases, the J end by 3 bases, with 9 bases between. CDR3 in DNA: TGTGCCAGCAGCTTCCAGGGTAACTACGAGCAGTACTTC. Translated: CASSFQGNYEQYF.

This clone showed up just once. The chain is built from TRBV12-5 and TRBJ2-3; TRBD1 matches at 12 bases. J lost 4 bases, V lost 6 bases, and 5 bases had no gene match. The CDR3 is 15 residues long. CDR1 LGHNT and CDR2 FRNRAP come from the germline V gene. As DNA, the CDR3 is TGTGCTAGTGGCGTGGGACAGGGGGCGGCAGATACGCAGTATTTT. It specifies CASGVGQGAADTQYF.

The rearrangement links TRBV24-1 to TRBJ2-1; D unresolved. The CDR3 contains 13 residues. From germline, CDR1 is KGHDR and CDR2 SFDVKD. V was trimmed by 4 bases and J by 9 bases, leaving 12 bases between them. CDR3 in amino acids: CATSELNSGEQFF. The CDR3 nucleotides are TGTGCCACCAGTGAGCTGAACAGTGGTGAGCAGTTCTTC.

This rearrangement joins TRBV29-1 to TRBJ1-1; 9 bases align to TRBD1. CDR3 length: 15 amino acids. Germline values: CDR1 SQVTM, CDR2 ANQGSEA. Trimming at V came to 8 bases and at J to 0 bases, leaving 10 bases not matched to a gene. The CDR3 region is CSLAQGATMNTEAFF. In DNA, the CDR3 is TGCAGCCTAGCACAGGGGGCTACCATGAACACTGAAGCTTTCTTT.

This clone came up once. The chain couples TRBV6-5 to TRBJ1-4; 8 bases are shared with TRBD1. CDR3 length equals 16 residues. The junction had 8 bases not matched to a gene; V was cut back by 0 bases and J by 8 bases. Germline lookup yields CDR1 MNHEY and CDR2 SVGAGI. The CDR3 loop reads CASSYSGQVETEKLFF. For the CDR3, the DNA is TGTGCCAGCAGTTACTCGGGACAGGTTGAAACCGAAAAACTGTTTTTT.

The rearrangement uses TRBV7-9 and TRBJ2-3; a weak D match, TRBD1 (6 bases). The CDR3 extends over 14 amino acids. The germline gives CDR1 SEHNR, CDR2 FQNEAQ (reference sequence). The germline V and J ends were trimmed by 3 bases and 1 base, with 8 bases remaining between them. CDR3 amino acids: CASSFRQGTDTQYF. The CDR3 DNA reads as TGTGCCAGCAGCTTCCGACAGGGCACAGATACGCAGTATTTT.

This clone was found once. The CDR3, as DNA: TGTGCCAGCAGCCATAACCGGGACTCTACCTACGAGCAGTACTTC. This gives the protein CASSHNRDSTYEQYF. The genes are TRBV4-2 and TRBJ2-7; tentatively, D is TRBD2 (6 bases). The CDR3 is made up of 15 amino acids. V lost 3 bases and J 2 bases, leaving 14 bases between the germline ends. Germline loops: CDR1 LGHNA, CDR2 YNFKEQ.

CDR3 nucleotides: TGTGCCAGCAGTTACTCGAGTCTCGAGCAGTACTTC. Encoded protein: CASSYSSLEQYF. The gene calls are TRBV6-6 and TRBJ2-7, with D uncertain. CDR1 is MNHNY and CDR2 is SVGAGI in the germline V gene (reference sequence). CDR3 length: 12 amino acids. V lost 0 bases, J lost 6 bases, and 6 bases lay in between.

This clone was observed once. The chain has TRBV11-2 and TRBJ2-3; D is unresolved. V dropped 0 bases and J dropped 6 bases, with 13 bases sitting between them. Germline V gives CDR1 SGHAT, CDR2 FQNNGV. The CDR3 totals 15 residues. This CDR3 reads CASSLEVGFWDTQYF. CDR3 nucleotides: TGTGCCAGCAGCTTAGAAGTTGGCTTTTGGGATACGCAGTATTTT.

This clone came up once. This chain joins TRBV19 and TRBJ2-1; weak D call: TRBD2 (5 bases). The CDR3 extends over 13 amino acids. V was clipped by 7 bases and J by 2 bases, with 9 bases between them. Germline V gene lookup returns CDR1 LNHDA and CDR2 SQIVND (reference sequence). The CDR3 sequence: CASTSGAYNEQFF. The CDR3 DNA reads TGTGCCAGTACAAGCGGCGCCTACAATGAGCAGTTCTTC.

V is TRBV30 and J is TRBJ1-6; D is ambiguous. The CDR3 totals 13 residues. V was pared by 5 bases and J by 0 bases, with 5 bases between. Per germline, CDR1 GTSNPN and CDR2 SVGIG (reference sequence). CDR3 residues: CAWRSSYNSPLHF. As DNA, the CDR3 is TGTGCCTGGCGGAGCTCCTATAATTCACCCCTCCACTTT.

The chain has TRBV4-1 and TRBJ2-5; D is perhaps TRBD1 (6 bases). The CDR3 has 13 residues. V shed 8 bases and J shed 5 bases, with 15 bases lying between them. The germline CDR1 and CDR2 sequences are MGHRA and YSYEKL. CDR3 nucleotides: TGCGCCAGCTCACAGGGATTGTGGGAGACCCAGTACTTC. This encodes CASSQGLWETQYF.

The chain links TRBV6-2 or TRBV6-3 to TRBJ2-1, with a possible D match to TRBD2 (5 bases). Trimming cost V 4 bases and J 2 bases, with 15 bases left between them. Germline CDR1 MNHEY, CDR2 SVGEGT. CDR3 length equals 16 residues. DNA of the CDR3: TGTGCCAGCAGTTTCCCCCCCCCGGGAACCTACAATGAGCAGTTCTTC. Its translation is CASSFPPPGTYNEQFF.

The table lists this clone with a few counts. This chain uses TRBV5-1 with TRBJ2-2; no clear D. CDR1 and CDR2 from the germline V gene are SGHRS and YFSETQ. V lost 4 bases to trimming and J lost 0 bases, with 13 bases between them. The CDR3 is 16 amino acids. This chain's CDR3 is CASSPTKTANTGELFF. The CDR3 DNA reads as TGCGCCAGCAGCCCAACTAAAACCGCGAACACCGGGGAGCTGTTTTTT.

V is TRBV19 and J is TRBJ2-6; D remains ambiguous. Trimming stripped 7 bases from V and 2 bases from J, with 6 bases between. Germline CDR1 is LNHDA and CDR2 is SQIVND (reference sequence). The CDR3 consists of 13 residues. The CDR3, as DNA: TGTGCCAGTAAACATGCTGGGGCCAACGTCCTGACTTTC. This gives the protein CASKHAGANVLTF.

This clone was seen only a few times. The sample contains more than one DNA sequence encoding this CDR3. The V and J genes are TRBV6-5 and TRBJ1-2; the match to TRBD1 covers 7 bases. This CDR3 is built from 13 residues. The J segment lost 2 bases and the V segment lost 6 bases, leaving 3 bases of the junction unmatched. Per germline, CDR1 MNHEY and CDR2 SVGAGI. The CDR3 loop reads CASSRTGNYGYTF. CDR3 DNA: TGTGCCAGCAGCCGGACAGGAAACTATGGCTACACCTTC.

This chain joins TRBV6-5 and TRBJ2-2; 8 nucleotides match TRBD1. The germline V gene has CDR1 MNHEY and CDR2 SVGAGI. V shed 2 bases and J 2 bases; nucleotides not matched to a gene: 4. The CDR3 is 16 residues long. The CDR3 here is CASSYRTGLNTGELFF. In DNA, the CDR3 is TGTGCCAGCAGTTACAGGACAGGGTTAAACACCGGGGAGCTGTTTTTT.

This clone showed up just once. The chain links TRBV6-6 to TRBJ2-1; 7 bases line up with TRBD2. CDR3 size: 13 residues. Germline-derived CDR1 and CDR2 are MNHNY and SVGAGI (reference sequence). V trimming: 6 bases; J trimming: 4 bases; junction bases outside the gene matches: 3. The CDR3, as DNA: TGTGCCAGCAGACGGGGGGAGTACAATGAGCAGTTCTTC. It yields the protein CASRRGEYNEQFF.